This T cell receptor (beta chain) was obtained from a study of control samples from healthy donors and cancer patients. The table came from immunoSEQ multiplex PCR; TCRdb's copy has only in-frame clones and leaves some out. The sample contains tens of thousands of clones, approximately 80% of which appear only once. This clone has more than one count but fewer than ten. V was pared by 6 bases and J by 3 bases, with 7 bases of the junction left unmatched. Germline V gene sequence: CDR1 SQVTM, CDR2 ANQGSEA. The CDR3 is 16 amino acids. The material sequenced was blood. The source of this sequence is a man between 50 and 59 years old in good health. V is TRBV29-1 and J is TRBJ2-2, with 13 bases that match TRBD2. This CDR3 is CSVLGLAGDDTGELFF. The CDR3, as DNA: TGCAGCGTGCTTGGACTAGCGGGAGATGACACCGGGGAGCTGTTTTTT.